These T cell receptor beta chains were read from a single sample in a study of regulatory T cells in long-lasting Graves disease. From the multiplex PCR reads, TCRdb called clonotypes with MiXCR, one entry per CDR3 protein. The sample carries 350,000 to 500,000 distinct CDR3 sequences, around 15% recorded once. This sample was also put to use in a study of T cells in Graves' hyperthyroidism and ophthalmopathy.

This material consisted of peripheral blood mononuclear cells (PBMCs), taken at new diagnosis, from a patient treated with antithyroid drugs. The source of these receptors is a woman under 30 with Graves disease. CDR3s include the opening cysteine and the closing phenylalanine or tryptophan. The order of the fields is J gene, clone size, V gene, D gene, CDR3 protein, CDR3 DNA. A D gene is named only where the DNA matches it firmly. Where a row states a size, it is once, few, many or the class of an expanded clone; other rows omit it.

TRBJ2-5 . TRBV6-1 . CASSTFVASETQYF TGTGCCAGCAGTACCTTTGTCGCATCGGAGACCCAGTACTTC
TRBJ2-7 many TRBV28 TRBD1 CASRSTGPYEQYF TGTGCCAGCAGATCGACAGGGCCCTACGAGCAGTACTTC
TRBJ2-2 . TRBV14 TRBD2 CASSQDLGAGVVTGELFF TGTGCCAGCAGCCAAGATCTGGGAGCGGGAGTGGTCACCGGGGAGCTGTTTTTT
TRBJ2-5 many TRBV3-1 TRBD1 CASSQPGQGLADSQETQYF TGTGCCAGCAGCCAACCGGGACAGGGTCTGGCGGATTCCCAAGAGACCCAGTACTTC
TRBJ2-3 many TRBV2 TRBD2 CASSRDYSTDTQYF TGTGCCAGCAGTCGGGACTATAGCACAGATACGCAGTATTTT
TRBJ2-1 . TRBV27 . CATKGGLESYNEQFF TGTGCCACCAAAGGGGGACTGGAGTCCTACAATGAGCAGTTCTTC
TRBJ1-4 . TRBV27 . CASSFIGKEKLFF TGTGCCAGCAGTTTCATAGGGAAAGAAAAACTGTTTTTT
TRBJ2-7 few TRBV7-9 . CASSLVASPYEQYF TGTGCCAGCAGCTTAGTGGCTAGCCCCTACGAGCAGTACTTC
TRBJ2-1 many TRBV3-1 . CASSQAMPDTRYNEQFF TGTGCCAGCAGCCAAGCTATGCCCGACACTCGATACAATGAGCAGTTCTTC
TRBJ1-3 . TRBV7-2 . CASSLVGPGNTIYF TGTGCCAGCAGCTTAGTAGGACCTGGAAACACCATATATTTT